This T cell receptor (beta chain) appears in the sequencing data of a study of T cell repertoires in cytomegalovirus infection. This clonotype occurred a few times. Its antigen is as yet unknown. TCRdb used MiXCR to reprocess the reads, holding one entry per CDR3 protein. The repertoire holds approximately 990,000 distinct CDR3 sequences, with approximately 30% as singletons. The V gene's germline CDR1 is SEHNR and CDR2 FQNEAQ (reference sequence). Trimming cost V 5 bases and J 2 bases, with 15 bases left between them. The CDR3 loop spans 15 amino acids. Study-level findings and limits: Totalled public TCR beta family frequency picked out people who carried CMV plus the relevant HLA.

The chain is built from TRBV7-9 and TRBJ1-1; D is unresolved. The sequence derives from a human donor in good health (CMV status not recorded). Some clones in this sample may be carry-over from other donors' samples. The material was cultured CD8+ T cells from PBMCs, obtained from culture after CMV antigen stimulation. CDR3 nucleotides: TGTGCCAGCAGCCCCAGAGACGGGCAAAACACTGAAGCTTTCTTT. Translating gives CASSPRDGQNTEAFF.